One and the same sample provided the 26 T cell receptor beta chains below, sequenced in a study of blood T cell repertoires in COVID-19. Generated by immunoSEQ multiplex PCR, the TCRdb table keeps only in-frame clones and is missing some. The sample lists over 80,000 clones, around 87% occurring once. The sequenced sample consisted of peripheral blood. The receptors shown here come from a human donor in a cohort sampled during active COVID-19.

The J gene is TRBJ1-1, the V gene TRBV10-1; D might be TRBD1 (6 bases). V dropped 3 bases and J dropped 3 bases, with 11 bases sitting between them. CDR1 WNHNN and CDR2 SYGVQD come from the germline V gene (reference sequence). The CDR3 is made up of 14 amino acids. The chain's CDR3 is CASSDPGQYTEAFF. The CDR3 nucleotides read TGCGCCAGCAGTGATCCCGGACAGTACACTGAAGCTTTCTTT.

The chain employs TRBV5-1 and TRBJ2-1; 8 bases align to TRBD2. CDR3 size: 17 residues. Germline CDR1 is SGHRS and CDR2 is YFSETQ. Losses at the gene ends were 0 bases for V and 5 bases for J; bases not matched to a gene: 10. The CDR3 DNA is TGCGCCAGCAGCTTGGGACCTACCGGGACTAGGGACAATGAGCAGTTCTTC. Amino acids: CASSLGPTGTRDNEQFF.

This rearrangement joins TRBV5-4 to TRBJ2-1; 10 nucleotides agree with TRBD1. V gave up 4 bases and J gave up 5 bases; unmatched junction bases: 9. Per germline, CDR1 SGHNT and CDR2 YYREEE (reference sequence). This CDR3 contains 16 residues. The CDR3, as DNA: TGTGCCAGCAGCCCCCCGCCCGGGACAGGGGACAATGAGCAGTTCTTC. Its translation: CASSPPPGTGDNEQFF.

The rearrangement uses TRBV15 and TRBJ2-7; TRBD2 agrees at 16 bases. J gave up 2 bases and V 4 bases, and 5 bases lay outside the gene matches. CDR1 is LNHNV, CDR2 YYDKDF, per germline (reference sequence). The CDR3 covers 17 residues. CDR3 in DNA: TGTGCCACCAGCACGGGACTAGCGGGAGGGGCCCCCTACGAGCAGTACTTC. Protein sequence: CATSTGLAGGAPYEQYF. Using reference TRBV15 and TRBJ2-7 for the parts outside the CDR3, the full variable domain is DAMVIQNPRYQVTQFGKPVTLSCSQTLNHNVMYWYQQKSSQAPKLLFHYYDKDFNNEADTPDNFQSRRPNTSFCFLDIRSPGLGDTAMYLCATSTGLAGGAPYEQYFGPGTRLTVT.

J is TRBJ1-2 and V is TRBV3-1 (or the pseudogene TRBV3-2); D call uncertain. The CDR3 runs 15 residues. V shed 0 bases and J shed 6 bases, with 14 bases lying between them. In germline, CDR1 is LGHDT, CDR2 YNNKEL (reference sequence). Here the CDR3 DNA reads TGTGCCAGCAGCCAAGAGGCCCAACCGAGGAATGGCTACACCTTC. Translated: CASSQEAQPRNGYTF.

The chain employs TRBV5-1 and TRBJ2-1, with D uncertain. Trimming removed 0 bases at V and 0 bases at J, with 7 bases between. The CDR3 sequence is 15 residues long. The germline V gene has CDR1 SGHRS and CDR2 YFSETQ. Written as DNA, the CDR3 is TGCGCCAGCAGCTTGGGGCAGCGCTCCTACAATGAGCAGTTCTTC. This translates into CASSLGQRSYNEQFF. The entire variable domain, with the rest obtained from reference TRBV5-1 and TRBJ2-1, is as follows: KAGVTQTPRYLIKTRGQQVTLSCSPISGHRSVSWYQQTPGQGLQFLFEYFSETQRNKGNFPGRFSGRQFSNSRSEMNVSTLELGDSALYLCASSLGQRSYNEQFFGPGTRLTVL.

The rearrangement joins TRBV7-6 to TRBJ2-7, with 8 bases that match TRBD2. The CDR3 length is 16 residues. Per the germline V gene, CDR1 is SGHVS and CDR2 is FNYEAQ. With 5 bases clipped from V and 1 base from J, the junction kept 10 bases outside the gene matches. CDR3 nucleotides: TGTGCCAGCAGCCCCGGGGTTGCGGGAGGATCCTACGAGCAGTACTTC. This sequence encodes CASSPGVAGGSYEQYF. Combining the CDR3 with reference TRBV7-6 and TRBJ2-7 gives the whole variable domain GAGVSQSPRYKVTKRGQDVALRCDPISGHVSLYWYRQALGQGPEFLTYFNYEAQQDKSGLPNDRFSAERPEGSISTLTIQRTEQRDSAMYRCASSPGVAGGSYEQYFGPGTRLTVT.

CDR3 sequence (DNA): TGCAGCGTTGGGGCGGGGGCATCTGAAGCTTTCTTT. It translates to CSVGAGASEAFF. The V gene is TRBV29-1, the J gene TRBJ1-1; a weak D match, TRBD1 (6 bases). The length of the CDR3 is 12 residues. CDR1 SQVTM and CDR2 ANQGSEA come from the germline V gene. The V gene lost 4 bases and the J gene lost 6 bases, with 12 bases spanning the gap.

V gene TRBV7-3 combines with J gene TRBJ2-3; D unclear. The V gene's germline CDR1 is SGHTA and CDR2 FQGTGA. CDR3 length: 12 amino acids. V lost 6 bases to trimming and J lost 8 bases, with 12 bases between them. The CDR3: CASSPNRGTQYF. Written as DNA, the CDR3 is TGTGCCAGCAGTCCCAATCGCGGTACGCAGTATTTT.

J is TRBJ2-3 and V is TRBV18; the match to TRBD1 covers 7 bases. The CDR3 is 15 amino acids. The ends lost 6 bases at V and 0 bases at J; junction bases unmatched: 6. Germline lookup yields CDR1 KGHSH and CDR2 LQKENI. DNA for the CDR3: TGTGCCAGCTCCCTTAGACAGGGTAGCACAGATACGCAGTATTTT. The encoded protein is CASSLRQGSTDTQYF.

The gene calls are TRBV5-4 and TRBJ1-2; 12 bases are shared with TRBD1. The CDR3 runs 16 residues. The ends lost 4 bases at V and 6 bases at J; junction bases unmatched: 10. The V gene's germline CDR1 is SGHNT and CDR2 YYREEE (reference sequence). This CDR3 is CASSPPGQGALNGYTF. The CDR3 DNA reads as TGTGCCAGCAGCCCTCCGGGACAGGGGGCACTAAATGGCTACACCTTC.

This chain joins TRBV19 and TRBJ2-7; tentatively, D is TRBD2 (5 bases). V shed 7 bases and J shed 3 bases, with 19 bases lying between them. The CDR3 contains 15 residues. CDR1 LNHDA and CDR2 SQIVND come from the germline V gene (reference sequence). The CDR3 loop is CASTNALAVDYEQYF. DNA for the CDR3: TGTGCCAGTACTAATGCCCTAGCTGTGGACTACGAGCAGTACTTC.

V gene TRBV18 combines with J gene TRBJ2-7, with 8 positions matching TRBD2. CDR1 and CDR2 from the germline V gene are KGHSH and LQKENI. Unmatched junction bases numbered 5, after V lost 6 bases and J lost 7 bases. This CDR3 region has 12 residues. CDR3 in amino acids: CASSGTSPEQYF. In nucleotides, the CDR3 is TGTGCCAGCTCGGGGACTAGTCCGGAGCAGTACTTC.

V usage is TRBV2 and J usage is TRBJ2-7, with D perhaps TRBD2 (7 bases). The CDR3 is 13 amino acids. Germline CDR1 is SNHLY and CDR2 is FYNNEI. This CDR3 reads CARGGRTTYEQYF. Here the CDR3 DNA reads TGTGCGAGGGGGGGACGGACGACCTACGAGCAGTACTTC.

Turning to this clone: At one end the junction does not follow the germline gene, possibly because of a read error. The V call is TRBV7-7, the J call TRBJ2-5; TRBD2 is a possible D gene (5 bases). The CDR3 runs 15 residues. Germline CDR1 and CDR2: SSHAT and FNYEAQ (reference sequence). CDR3 sequence reads: CASSLSGNRQETQYF. In DNA, the CDR3 is TGTGCTAGCAGCTTAAGCGGCAACCGTCAGGAGACCCAGTACTTC.

This clone appeared a single time. The rearrangement joins TRBV5-1 to TRBJ1-1; 8 nucleotides match TRBD1. Trimming cost V 4 bases and J 1 base; bases outside gene matches: 6. In germline, CDR1 is SGHRS, CDR2 YFSETQ. The CDR3 extends over 15 amino acids. CDR3 nucleotide sequence: TGCGCCAGCAGCATAAGGACAGGGTGGAACACTGAAGCTTTCTTT. It yields the protein CASSIRTGWNTEAFF.

In this sample, this clone turned up once. The V gene is TRBV2, the J gene TRBJ2-7, with D tentatively TRBD2 (5 bases). This CDR3 is built from 14 residues. Trimming shortened V by 7 bases and J by 2 bases, and 15 bases separated the two germline ends. Germline V lookup: CDR1 SNHLY, CDR2 FYNNEI. Here the CDR3 DNA reads TGTGCCAGCATTCGGGATGACTTCACCTACGAGCAGTACTTC. Residues: CASIRDDFTYEQYF.

The chain is built from TRBV29-1 and TRBJ1-1; D unresolved. V was clipped by 6 bases and J by 7 bases, with 12 bases between them. The length of the CDR3 is 11 residues. Germline CDR1 reads SQVTM; CDR2 reads ANQGSEA. CDR3 DNA: TGCAGCGTCGCTACAGACTATGAAGCTTTCTTT. This sequence encodes CSVATDYEAFF.

V is TRBV11-2 and J is TRBJ2-4, with D maybe TRBD2 (5 bases). Germline CDR1 SGHAT, CDR2 FQNNGV. CDR3 length: 13 amino acids. The V gene lost 5 bases and the J gene lost 1 base, with 6 bases spanning the gap. The CDR3 DNA is TGTGCCAGCAGCCCGGGGGCCAAAAACATTCAGTACTTC. Protein product: CASSPGAKNIQYF.

The chain couples TRBV28 to TRBJ1-1; perhaps TRBD1 as D (5 bases). Between the trimmed V and J ends, which lost 3 bases and 6 bases, there was a span of 14 bases. The CDR3 has 14 amino acids. CDR1 and CDR2 from the germline V gene are MDHEN and SYDVKM. The CDR3 spells CASSLRGFRAEAFF. The CDR3 region has the DNA TGTGCCAGCAGTTTGCGGGGGTTCAGGGCTGAAGCTTTCTTT.

The chain is built from TRBV4-2 and TRBJ2-7; D is unresolved. CDR1 and CDR2 (germline): LGHNA, YNFKEQ. The ends were cut back, 0 bases at V and 4 bases at J, with 13 bases in the middle. CDR3 size: 15 residues. The CDR3 sequence: CASSQDLARPYEQYF. CDR3 coding DNA: TGTGCCAGCAGCCAAGATCTGGCCAGGCCTTACGAGCAGTACTTC.

The gene calls are TRBV20-1 and TRBJ2-7, with D perhaps matching TRBD1 (6 bases). Germline V gene lookup returns CDR1 DFQATT and CDR2 SNEGSKA (reference sequence). Trimming took 6 bases from V and 3 from J, leaving 15 bases between them. CDR3 length: 13 amino acids. CDR3 sequence: CSASDAQGYEQYF. DNA for the CDR3: TGCAGTGCCAGTGACGCACAGGGCTACGAGCAGTACTTC.

This clone was recorded only once. The V gene is TRBV28, the J gene TRBJ1-1; D is possibly TRBD1 (5 bases). The germline V gene encodes CDR1 MDHEN and CDR2 SYDVKM. The CDR3 sequence is 19 residues long. The V gene lost 6 bases and the J gene lost 0 bases, with 26 bases spanning the gap. The CDR3 DNA sequence: TGTGCCAGCAGCCTCACCGCGGGGGGTGTCGCCCCCGTGAACACTGAAGCTTTCTTT. Translated: CASSLTAGGVAPVNTEAFF.

This chain links TRBV5-6 with TRBJ1-3; D is possibly TRBD1 (6 bases). Trimming pared 3 bases from V and 3 bases from J, leaving 13 bases between. CDR3 length equals 15 residues. Per germline, CDR1 SGHDT and CDR2 YYEEEE. In DNA, the CDR3 is TGTGCCAGCAGCTCTCTGGGGACATATGGAAACACCATATATTTT. Amino acids: CASSSLGTYGNTIYF.

The chain combines TRBV4-3 with TRBJ2-3; 8 bases map to TRBD2. Germline-derived CDR1 and CDR2 are LGHNA and YSLEER. The CDR3 runs to 17 residues. The CDR3 DNA reads as TGCGCGGGGGCTGAGGTGCGCGGGACTAGATTCACAGATACGCAGTATTTT. Translated: CAGAEVRGTRFTDTQYF.

The chain combines TRBV9 with TRBJ2-1; weak D call: TRBD2 (6 bases). The germline CDR1 and CDR2 sequences are SGDLS and YYNGEE. The CDR3 is 15 amino acids. V was trimmed by 3 bases and J by 10 bases, leaving 20 bases between them. CDR3 bases: TGTGCCAGCAGCGAAGCGGGCCCCGTGGCGGGGGAGCAGTTCTTC. Its protein is CASSEAGPVAGEQFF. The whole variable domain, filled in from reference TRBV9 and TRBJ2-1, reads DSGVTQTPKHLITATGQRVTLRCSPRSGDLSVYWYQQSLDQGLQFLIQYYNGEERAKGNILERFSAQQFPDLHSELNLSSLELGDSALYFCASSEAGPVAGEQFFGPGTRLTVL.